This TCR beta chain was identified in a study of beta chain features in type 1 diabetes. As every portion of the isolated RNA was reverse transcribed, the sequencing read expressed TCRB transcripts. Only in-frame clones appear in the TCRdb table, and some are missing; sequencing was by immunoSEQ multiplex PCR. The sample has approximately 360,000 clones, about 12% seen once; the top ten hold approximately 0.01%. Findings of the study overall: Researchers report that Type 1 diabetes patients had moderately but significantly shorter TCRB CDR3s across all four CD4+ subsets.

Purity exceeded 95% in all sorted populations. As regards this clone: No antigen is known for it.

The CDR3 length is 20 residues. CDR1 is MGHRA, CDR2 YSYEKL, per germline. Trimming took 1 base from V and 0 from J; bases not matched to a gene: 14. The rearrangement joins TRBV4-1 to TRBJ2-1; 8 nucleotides match TRBD2. The sample was naive CD4+ T cells from blood. This sequence originates from a woman younger than 30 with type 1 diabetes. The CDR3 sequence: CASSQGSPRGRLHSYNEQFF. In nucleotides, the CDR3 is TGCGCCAGCAGCCAAGGCAGCCCGCGCGGGAGGTTGCACTCCTACAATGAGCAGTTCTTC.